This entry concerns a single T cell receptor (beta chain). Its antigen is not known. Data came from immunoSEQ multiplex PCR; TCRdb stores just in-frame clones and leaves some out. The table lists around 70,000 clones, about four fifths of them singletons. Trimming took off 3 bases at V and 8 bases at J, with 17 bases between the two ends. The V gene's germline CDR1 is SGDLS and CDR2 YYNGEE. The CDR3 runs to 14 residues. The sample originates from a study of OX40 agonist ivuxolimab in advanced cancers. Study-level background: Patient treatment consisted of intravenous ivuxolimab administration every 2 weeks at 0.01 to 10 mg/kg. Two patients with cutaneous melanoma and one with hepatocellular carcinoma, three in total, showed partial responses. Broader study findings: On average, CD8+ T cells showed a greater number of expanded clones than CD4+. Among the lowest peripheral clonal expansion occurred in 0.1-3.0 mg/kg partial responders.

The specimen was CD4+ or CD8+ T cells sorted from blood, collected in a trial of the OX40 agonist ivuxolimab. The sequence derives from an adult with an advanced solid tumor such as melanoma, head and neck, liver or kidney cancer. This chain links TRBV9 with TRBJ1-2; no firm D call. CDR3 DNA: TGTGCCAGCAGCGCCCTACCGGAACAAGGAGGCTACACCTTC. As protein: CASSALPEQGGYTF.